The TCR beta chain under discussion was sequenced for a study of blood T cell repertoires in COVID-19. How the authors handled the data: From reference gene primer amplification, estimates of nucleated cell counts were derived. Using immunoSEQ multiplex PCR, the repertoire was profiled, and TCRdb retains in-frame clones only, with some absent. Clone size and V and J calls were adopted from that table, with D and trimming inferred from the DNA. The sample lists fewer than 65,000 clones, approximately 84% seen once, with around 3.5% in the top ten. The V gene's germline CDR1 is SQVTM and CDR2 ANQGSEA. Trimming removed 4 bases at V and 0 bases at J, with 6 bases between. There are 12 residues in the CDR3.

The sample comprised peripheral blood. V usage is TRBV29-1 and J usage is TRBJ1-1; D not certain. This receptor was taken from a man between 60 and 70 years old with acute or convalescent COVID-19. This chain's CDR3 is CSVGRLNTEAFF. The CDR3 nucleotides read TGCAGCGTTGGGAGACTGAACACTGAAGCTTTCTTT. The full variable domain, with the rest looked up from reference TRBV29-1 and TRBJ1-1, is SAVISQKPSRDICQRGTSLTIQCQVDSQVTMMFWYRQQPGQSLTLIATANQGSEATYESGFVIDKFPISRPNLTFSTLTVSNMSPEDSSIYLCSVGRLNTEAFFGQGTRLTVV.